This record concerns one TCR beta chain sequence. V was pared by 2 bases and J by 5 bases, with 12 bases between. This CDR3 has 14 amino acids. Per the germline V gene, CDR1 is SGHTA and CDR2 is FQGNSA. The entry originates in a study of blood T cell repertoires in COVID-19. The method was immunoSEQ multiplex PCR; TCRdb's version includes in-frame clones alone and lacks a portion of them. The table includes 170,000 or so clones, approximately 86% detected once. The chain is built from TRBV7-2 and TRBJ2-5, with D perhaps TRBD1 (6 bases). This clonotype was obtained from a man aged 45-65 years with active or convalescent COVID-19. The source material was peripheral blood. The CDR3 nucleotides are TGTGCCAGCAGCTTATTAGGACAGTTTGAGACCCAGTACTTC. Translated, it gives CASSLLGQFETQYF.